One and the same sample provided the 20 T cell receptor beta chains below, sequenced in a study of T-cell memory formation after mild COVID-19. TCRdb processed the 5' RACE reads anew with MiXCR; each CDR3 protein has one entry. The data hold more than 300,000 distinct CDR3 sequences, with roughly an eighth observed a single time. Material: PBMCs or a T cell subset sorted from them (not recorded which). The receptor source for this set is a young man who had mild COVID-19 (a few samples of this study predate the infection). Cell type and time point are not known.

The chain uses TRBV29-1 and TRBJ2-3; D remains ambiguous. Germline V gene sequence: CDR1 SQVTM, CDR2 ANQGSEA. Deletions cut 4 bases from V and 1 base from J, with 9 bases between. The CDR3 totals 13 residues. The CDR3 DNA reads TGCAGCGTTGGGGGTTCGGGCACAGATACGCAGTATTTT. Translating gives CSVGGSGTDTQYF.

This clonotype has a handful of counts. The rearrangement uses TRBV6-5 and TRBJ1-6; D is ambiguous. Germline loops: CDR1 MNHEY, CDR2 SVGAGI. This CDR3 has 13 residues. V was pared by 7 bases and J by 14 bases, with 18 bases between. CDR3 bases: TGTGCCAGCAACCCATGGATGGGTGCGGCCCTCCACTTT. This translates into CASNPWMGAALHF.

The rearrangement links TRBV29-1 to TRBJ1-4; no reliable D call. The V gene's germline CDR1 is SQVTM and CDR2 ANQGSEA. The CDR3 loop spans 13 amino acids. The ends were cut back, 6 bases at V and 6 bases at J, with 14 bases in the middle. DNA of the CDR3: TGCAGCGTGACGACAAACGATCATGAAAAACTGTTTTTT. It yields the protein CSVTTNDHEKLFF. The entire variable domain, with the rest obtained from reference TRBV29-1 and TRBJ1-4, is as follows: SAVISQKPSRDICQRGTSLTIQCQVDSQVTMMFWYRQQPGQSLTLIATANQGSEATYESGFVIDKFPISRPNLTFSTLTVSNMSPEDSSIYLCSVTTNDHEKLFFGSGTQLSVL.

This clonotype was counted only a few times. This chain uses TRBV6-5 with TRBJ2-4, with no clear D. Trimming took 6 bases from V and 8 from J, leaving 17 bases between them. Germline V gene data show CDR1 as MNHEY and CDR2 as SVGAGI. This CDR3 spans 14 amino acids. CDR3 sequence: CASRPFRASDIQYF. The CDR3 DNA is TGTGCCAGCAGACCTTTTAGGGCGTCGGACATTCAGTACTTC.

Of note for this clonotype: This may arise from a read error, as a much more abundant clone is one base away. The chain joins TRBV7-2 to TRBJ1-6; D is uncertain. This CDR3 spans 13 amino acids. Germline lookup yields CDR1 SGHTA and CDR2 FQGNSA. CDR3 sequence reads: CASSLKSDSTLHF. The DNA for the CDR3 is TGTGCCAGCAGCCTGAAATCGGATTCAACCCTCCACTTT. Full variable domain (rest looked up from reference TRBV7-2 and TRBJ1-6): GAGVSQSPSNKVTEKGKDVELRCDPISGHTALYWYRQSLGQGLEFLIYFQGNSAPDKSGLPSDRFSAERTGGSVSTLTIQRTQQEDSAVYLCASSLKSDSTLHFGNGTRLTVT.

This rearrangement joins TRBV4-1 to TRBJ1-6; TRBD1 might be the D (5 bases). V lost 4 bases and J lost 15, with 16 bases in between. Germline CDR1 reads MGHRA; CDR2 reads YSYEKL. The CDR3 consists of 13 residues. The CDR3 here is CASSPRQPGVLHF. DNA of the CDR3: TGCGCCAGCAGCCCCCGACAGCCTGGTGTCCTCCACTTT.

In this sample, this clonotype turned up a few times. The V gene is TRBV25-1, the J gene TRBJ2-2; tentatively, D is TRBD1 or TRBD2 (5 bases each). CDR1 and CDR2 from the germline V gene are MGHDK and SYGVNS. The CDR3 is 17 residues long. V lost 0 bases and J lost 0, with 11 bases in between. The CDR3 here is CASSEYGARTNTGELFF. The CDR3 nucleotides are TGTGCCAGCAGTGAATACGGGGCCCGCACGAACACCGGGGAGCTGTTTTTT.

In this sample, this clonotype turned up a few times. The V gene is TRBV20-1, the J gene TRBJ2-1; D may be TRBD2 (5 bases). CDR1 and CDR2 from the germline V gene are DFQATT and SNEGSKA (reference sequence). Between the trimmed V and J ends, which lost 0 bases and 0 bases, there was a span of 12 bases. This CDR3 has 16 residues. The CDR3 reads CSAREASSSSYNEQFF. The CDR3 DNA reads TGCAGTGCTAGAGAGGCTAGCTCTTCCTCCTACAATGAGCAGTTCTTC.

This clonotype has more than one count but fewer than ten. The rearrangement links TRBV29-1 to TRBJ2-1; D is uncertain. Germline-derived CDR1 and CDR2 are SQVTM and ANQGSEA. The CDR3 extends over 13 amino acids. With 5 bases removed from V and 2 bases from J, the gap between germline ends came to 10 bases. CDR3: CSVLGRTYNEQFF. The DNA of the CDR3 is TGCAGCGTTCTCGGACGAACCTACAATGAGCAGTTCTTC.

This chain uses TRBV19 with TRBJ2-3; 11 positions match TRBD2. V shed 11 bases and J 1 base; nucleotides not matched to a gene: 8. The CDR3 is 15 residues long. Germline V gives CDR1 LNHDA, CDR2 SQIVND (reference sequence). The CDR3 here is CAPRTSGSCTDTQYF. The CDR3 nucleotides are TGTGCCCCACGGACTAGCGGGTCTTGCACAGATACGCAGTATTTT.

This clonotype occurred a few times. The rearrangement joins TRBV6-2 or TRBV6-3 to TRBJ2-7; D might be TRBD2 (7 bases). CDR1 MNHEY and CDR2 SVGEGT come from the germline V gene. The ends were cut back, 4 bases at V and 3 bases at J, with 13 bases in the middle. The CDR3 length is 14 residues. CDR3 protein: CASSLTGGNYEQYV. CDR3 DNA sequence: TGTGCCAGCAGTTTGACGGGGGGCAACTACGAGCAGTACGTC.

The chain joins TRBV9 to TRBJ1-4; D gene ambiguous. The CDR3 totals 11 residues. CDR1 is SGDLS and CDR2 is YYNGEE in the germline V gene. Trimming left V 7 bases short and J 5 bases short, with 6 bases between. The CDR3 loop reads CASGENEKLFF. In nucleotides, the CDR3 is TGTGCCAGCGGGGAGAATGAAAAACTGTTTTTT. Full variable domain (missing parts from reference TRBV9 and TRBJ1-4): DSGVTQTPKHLITATGQRVTLRCSPRSGDLSVYWYQQSLDQGLQFLIQYYNGEERAKGNILERFSAQQFPDLHSELNLSSLELGDSALYFCASGENEKLFFGSGTQLSVL.

In its sample, this clonotype was seen a few times. V gene TRBV4-3 combines with J gene TRBJ2-5; 9 positions agree with TRBD1. V shed 0 bases, J shed 1 base, and the junction held 6 bases outside the gene matches. The CDR3 totals 17 residues. Per germline, CDR1 LGHNA and CDR2 YSLEER. The CDR3 spells CASSQETGGVIQETQYF. CDR3 DNA: TGCGCCAGCAGCCAAGAGACAGGGGGGGTCATCCAAGAGACCCAGTACTTC.

This clonotype was detected a few times. This chain connects TRBV5-5 to TRBJ1-5, with D uncertain. CDR1 and CDR2 from the germline V gene are SGHKS and YYEKEE (reference sequence). This CDR3 region has 15 residues. Trimming removed 4 bases at V and 3 bases at J, with 14 bases between. CDR3 nucleotides: TGTGCCAGCAGCCGTCTCCGGCCAGTCAATCAGCCCCAGCATTTT. This encodes CASSRLRPVNQPQHF. The complete variable domain, with remaining parts taken from reference TRBV5-5 and TRBJ1-5, reads DAGVTQSPTHLIKTRGQQVTLRCSPISGHKSVSWYQQVLGQGPQFIFQYYEKEERGRGNFPDRFSARQFPNYSSELNVNALLLGDSALYLCASSRLRPVNQPQHFGDGTRLSIL.

This clonotype was detected only a few times. This chain connects TRBV4-2 to TRBJ2-7; the match to TRBD1 covers 7 bases. Unmatched junction bases numbered 5, after V lost 2 bases and J lost 4 bases. The CDR3 is 14 residues long. Germline loops: CDR1 LGHNA, CDR2 YNFKEQ. CDR3 in DNA: TGTGCCAGCAGCCAACCTGGACAGGCATACGAGCAGTACTTC. Protein sequence: CASSQPGQAYEQYF.

The table lists this clonotype with a few counts. Written as DNA, the CDR3 is TGTGCCAGCAGTTTGGGACAAACCAACGAGAATACGCAGTATTTT. Protein product: CASSLGQTNENTQYF. The rearrangement links TRBV7-2 to TRBJ2-3; a weak D match, TRBD1 (6 bases). Trimming pared 6 bases from V and 7 bases from J, leaving 20 bases between. The CDR3 contains 15 residues. Germline V gene sequence: CDR1 SGHTA, CDR2 FQGNSA.

There are a few counts of this clonotype. This rearrangement joins TRBV11-2 to TRBJ2-2; D is possibly TRBD1 or TRBD2 (5 bases each). The CDR3 covers 13 residues. CDR1 is SGHAT, CDR2 FQNNGV, per germline. Trimming removed 8 bases at V and 6 bases at J, with 13 bases between. The CDR3 DNA reads TGTGCCAGCGGGGGTTATAGGGCCGGGGAGCTGTTTTTT. Translation: CASGGYRAGELFF.

This clonotype was found many times. V gene TRBV2 combines with J gene TRBJ1-6; no definite D call. Germline CDR1 reads SNHLY; CDR2 reads FYNNEI. Trimming removed 7 bases from V and 0 bases from J, with 10 bases in between. This CDR3 region has 15 residues. The CDR3 sequence: CASNPPPSYNSPLHF. The CDR3 DNA reads TGTGCCAGCAATCCACCTCCCTCCTATAATTCACCCCTCCACTTT. The variable domain in full, completed from reference TRBV2 and TRBJ1-6, reads EPEVTQTPSHQVTQMGQEVILRCVPISNHLYFYWYRQILGQKVEFLVSFYNNEISEKSEIFDDQFSVERPDGSNFTLKIRSTKLEDSAMYFCASNPPPSYNSPLHFGNGTRLTVT.

This clonotype was seen a few times. V and J are TRBV10-3 and TRBJ2-6, with 8 bases lining up with TRBD1. V trimming: 10 bases; J trimming: 4 bases; junction bases outside the gene matches: 9. This CDR3 is 15 amino acids long. Germline V gives CDR1 ENHRY, CDR2 SYGVKD. The CDR3, as DNA: TGTGCCACCGGCCGGGACAGGTCCGGGGCCAACGTCCTGACTTTC. Its translation is CATGRDRSGANVLTF.

This CDR3 is CSARRQGSIEKLFF. The CDR3 DNA reads TGCAGTGCTAGGCGACAGGGGTCCATTGAAAAACTGTTTTTT. The V call is TRBV20-1, the J call TRBJ1-4; 8 bases fit TRBD1. Germline trimming cut 3 bases from V and 7 bases from J; bases unmatched to any gene: 7. Looked up from germline, CDR1 is DFQATT and CDR2 is SNEGSKA (reference sequence). The CDR3 runs 14 residues.